Here is one T cell receptor (beta chain) with its context. There are 16 residues in the CDR3. Looked up from germline, CDR1 is MNHEY and CDR2 is SMNVEV (reference sequence). Between the trimmed V and J ends, which lost 0 bases and 0 bases, there was a span of 9 bases. Data came from immunoSEQ multiplex PCR; TCRdb stores just in-frame clones and leaves some out. The repertoire includes tens of thousands of clones, roughly four fifths of them detected once, and approximately 3% sits in the top ten. This specimen comes from a study of PD-L1 blockade in urothelial cancer. Study overall: Typically, measured as a median, blood samples had 140,000 or so T cells.

Disease in patients was locally advanced or metastatic urothelial carcinoma. This material consisted of PBMCs, taken around atezolizumab (anti-PD-L1) treatment. This chain connects TRBV27 to TRBJ2-1; perhaps TRBD1 as D (5 bases). This clonotype was obtained from a man between 65 and 79 years old with urothelial cancer. CDR3 residues: CASSLSRVSSYNEQFF. DNA for the CDR3: TGTGCCAGCAGTTTATCCAGGGTGAGCTCCTACAATGAGCAGTTCTTC.